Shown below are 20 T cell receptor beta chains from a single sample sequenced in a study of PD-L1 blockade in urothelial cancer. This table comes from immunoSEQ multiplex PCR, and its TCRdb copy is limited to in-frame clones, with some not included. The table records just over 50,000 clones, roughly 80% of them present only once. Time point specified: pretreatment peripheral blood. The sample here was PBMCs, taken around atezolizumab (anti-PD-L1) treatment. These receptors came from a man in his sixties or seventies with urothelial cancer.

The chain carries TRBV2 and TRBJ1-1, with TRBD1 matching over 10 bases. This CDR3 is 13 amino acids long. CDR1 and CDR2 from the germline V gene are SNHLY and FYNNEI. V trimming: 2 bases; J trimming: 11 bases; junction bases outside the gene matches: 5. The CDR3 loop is CASSEFDRGPAFF. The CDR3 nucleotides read TGTGCCAGCAGTGAATTTGACAGGGGGCCGGCTTTCTTT.

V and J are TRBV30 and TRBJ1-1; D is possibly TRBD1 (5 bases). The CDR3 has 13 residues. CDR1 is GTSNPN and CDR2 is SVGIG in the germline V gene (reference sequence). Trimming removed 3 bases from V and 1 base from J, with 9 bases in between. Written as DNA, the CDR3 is TGTGCCTGGAGGGACACAGCGAACACTGAAGCTTTCTTT. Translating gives CAWRDTANTEAFF.

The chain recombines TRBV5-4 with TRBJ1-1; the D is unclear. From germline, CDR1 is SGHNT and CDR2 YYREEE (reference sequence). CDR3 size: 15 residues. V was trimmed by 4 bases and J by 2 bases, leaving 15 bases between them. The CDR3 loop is CASSLVSPVNTEAFF. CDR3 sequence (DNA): TGTGCCAGCAGCCTCGTTTCTCCGGTAAACACTGAAGCTTTCTTT.

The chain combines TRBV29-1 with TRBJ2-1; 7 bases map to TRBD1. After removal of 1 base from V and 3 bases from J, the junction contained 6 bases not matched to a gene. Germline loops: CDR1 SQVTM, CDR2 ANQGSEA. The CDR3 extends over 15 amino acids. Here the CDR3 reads CSVEVWDSDYNEQFF. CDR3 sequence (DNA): TGCAGCGTTGAAGTTTGGGACAGCGACTACAATGAGCAGTTCTTC.

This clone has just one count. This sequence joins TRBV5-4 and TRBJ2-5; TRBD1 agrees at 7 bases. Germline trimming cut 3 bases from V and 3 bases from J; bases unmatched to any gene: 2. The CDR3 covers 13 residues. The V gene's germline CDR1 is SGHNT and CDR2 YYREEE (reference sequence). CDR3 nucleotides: TGTGCCAGCAGCTCCGGGACAGAAGAGACCCAGTACTTC. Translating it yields CASSSGTEETQYF.

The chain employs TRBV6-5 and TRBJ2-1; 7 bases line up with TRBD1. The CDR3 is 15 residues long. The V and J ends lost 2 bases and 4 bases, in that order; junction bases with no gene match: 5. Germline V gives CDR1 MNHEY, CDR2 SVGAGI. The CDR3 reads CASSYEGTAYNEQFF. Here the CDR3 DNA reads TGTGCCAGCAGTTACGAAGGGACAGCTTACAATGAGCAGTTCTTC.

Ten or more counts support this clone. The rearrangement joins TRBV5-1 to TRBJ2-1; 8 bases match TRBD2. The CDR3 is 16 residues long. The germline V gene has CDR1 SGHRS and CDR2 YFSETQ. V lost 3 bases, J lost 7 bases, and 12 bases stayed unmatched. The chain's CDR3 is CASSSSRGGGGNEQFF. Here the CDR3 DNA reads TGCGCCAGCAGCTCTTCTCGGGGGGGAGGAGGGAATGAGCAGTTCTTC.

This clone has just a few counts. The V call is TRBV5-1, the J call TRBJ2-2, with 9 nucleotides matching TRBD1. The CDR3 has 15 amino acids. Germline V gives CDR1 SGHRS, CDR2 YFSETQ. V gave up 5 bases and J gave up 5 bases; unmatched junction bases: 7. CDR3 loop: CASRSGTGRTGELFF. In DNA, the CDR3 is TGCGCCAGCAGGTCCGGGACAGGGCGGACCGGGGAGCTGTTTTTT.

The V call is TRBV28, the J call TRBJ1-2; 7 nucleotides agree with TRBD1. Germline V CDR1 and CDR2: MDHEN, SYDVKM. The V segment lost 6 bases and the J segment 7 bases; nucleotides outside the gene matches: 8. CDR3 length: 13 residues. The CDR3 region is CASSPIQGGGYTF. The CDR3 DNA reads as TGTGCCAGCAGCCCTATCCAGGGGGGTGGCTACACCTTC.

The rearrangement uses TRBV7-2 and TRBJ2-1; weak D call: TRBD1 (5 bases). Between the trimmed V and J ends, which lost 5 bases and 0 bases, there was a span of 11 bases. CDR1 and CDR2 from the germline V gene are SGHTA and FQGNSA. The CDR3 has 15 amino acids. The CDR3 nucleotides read TGTGCCAGCAGCCCTACAGGTTTCTCCTACAATGAGCAGTTCTTC. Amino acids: CASSPTGFSYNEQFF.

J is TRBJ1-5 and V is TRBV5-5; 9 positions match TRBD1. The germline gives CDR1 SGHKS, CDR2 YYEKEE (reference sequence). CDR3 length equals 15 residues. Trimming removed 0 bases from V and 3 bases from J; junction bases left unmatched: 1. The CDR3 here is CASSLGTGVNQPQHF. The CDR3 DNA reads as TGTGCCAGCAGCTTGGGGACAGGGGTCAATCAGCCCCAGCATTTT.

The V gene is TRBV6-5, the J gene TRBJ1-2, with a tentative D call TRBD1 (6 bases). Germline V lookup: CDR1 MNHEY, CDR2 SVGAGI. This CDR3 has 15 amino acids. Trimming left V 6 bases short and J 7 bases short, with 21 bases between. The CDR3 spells CASSLSSFKGGGYTF. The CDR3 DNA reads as TGTGCCAGCAGCCTAAGCTCTTTCAAAGGGGGTGGCTACACCTTC.

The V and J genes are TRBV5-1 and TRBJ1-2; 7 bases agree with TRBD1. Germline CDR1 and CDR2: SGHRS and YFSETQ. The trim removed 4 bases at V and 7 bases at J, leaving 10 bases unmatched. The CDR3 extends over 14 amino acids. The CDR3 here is CASSGTQGRPGYTF. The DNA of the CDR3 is TGCGCCAGCAGCGGAACACAGGGGAGACCTGGCTACACCTTC.

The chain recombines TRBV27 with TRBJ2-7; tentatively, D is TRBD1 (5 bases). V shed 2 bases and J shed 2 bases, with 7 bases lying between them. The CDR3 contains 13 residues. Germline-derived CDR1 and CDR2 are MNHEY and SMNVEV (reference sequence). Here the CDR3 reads CASSLQGTYEQYF. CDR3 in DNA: TGTGCCAGCAGTTTACAGGGAACCTACGAGCAGTACTTC.

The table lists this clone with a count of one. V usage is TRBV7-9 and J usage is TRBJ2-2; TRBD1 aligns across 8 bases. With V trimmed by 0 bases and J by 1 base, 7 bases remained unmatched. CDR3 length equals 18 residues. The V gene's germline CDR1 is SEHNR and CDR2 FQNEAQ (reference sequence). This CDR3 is CASSLARAGQGNTGELFF. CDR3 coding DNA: TGTGCCAGCAGCTTAGCTAGGGCCGGACAGGGGAACACCGGGGAGCTGTTTTTT.

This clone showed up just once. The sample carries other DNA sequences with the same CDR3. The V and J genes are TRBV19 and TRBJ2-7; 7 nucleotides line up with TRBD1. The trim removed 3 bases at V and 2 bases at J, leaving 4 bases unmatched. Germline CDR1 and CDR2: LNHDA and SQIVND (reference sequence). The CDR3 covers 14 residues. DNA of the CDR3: TGTGCCAGTAGTATCCAAGGGGGCGCCTACGAGCAGTACTTC. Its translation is CASSIQGGAYEQYF.

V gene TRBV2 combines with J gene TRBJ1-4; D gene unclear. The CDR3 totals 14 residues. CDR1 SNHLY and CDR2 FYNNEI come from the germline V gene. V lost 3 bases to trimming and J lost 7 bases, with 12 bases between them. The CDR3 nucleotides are TGTGCCAGCAGTGATAGGGAACTAGGTGAAAAACTGTTTTTT. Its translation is CASSDRELGEKLFF. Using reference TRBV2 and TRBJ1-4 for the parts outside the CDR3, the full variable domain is EPEVTQTPSHQVTQMGQEVILRCVPISNHLYFYWYRQILGQKVEFLVSFYNNEISEKSEIFDDQFSVERPDGSNFTLKIRSTKLEDSAMYFCASSDRELGEKLFFGSGTQLSVL.

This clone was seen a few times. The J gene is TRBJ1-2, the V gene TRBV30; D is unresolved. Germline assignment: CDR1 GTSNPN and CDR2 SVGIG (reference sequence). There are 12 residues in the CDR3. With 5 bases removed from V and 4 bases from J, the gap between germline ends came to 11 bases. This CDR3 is CAWDDIGYGYTF. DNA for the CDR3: TGTGCCTGGGACGACATCGGCTATGGCTACACCTTC.

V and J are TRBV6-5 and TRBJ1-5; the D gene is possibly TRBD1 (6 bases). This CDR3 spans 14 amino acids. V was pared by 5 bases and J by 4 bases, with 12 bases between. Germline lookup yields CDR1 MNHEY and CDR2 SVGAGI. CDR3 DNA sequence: TGTGCCAGCAGTGGGGGGGCTTCAAATCAGCCCCAGCATTTT. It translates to CASSGGASNQPQHF.

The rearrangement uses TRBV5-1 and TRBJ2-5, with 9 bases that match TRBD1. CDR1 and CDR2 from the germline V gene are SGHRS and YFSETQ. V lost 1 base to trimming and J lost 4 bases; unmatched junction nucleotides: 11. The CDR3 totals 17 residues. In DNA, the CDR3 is TGCGCCAGCAGCTTGTATTTCAAGACAGGGGGGTCAGAGACCCAGTACTTC. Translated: CASSLYFKTGGSETQYF.